These 32 T cell receptor beta chains share one sample of origin, sequenced in a study of identical twins. TCRdb called the 5' RACE reads again in MiXCR, with one record for every CDR3 protein. The sample lists some 730,000 distinct CDR3 sequences; 15% to 20% were seen once. These data also formed part of another study, on T cells expressing NK-cell markers.

The sample taken for sequencing was PBMCs. The receptors originated from a woman between 18 and 29 years old in good health.

This clonotype has just a few counts. The chain is built from TRBV9 and TRBJ2-4, with D possibly called TRBD1 or TRBD2 (5 bases each). Germline V lookup: CDR1 SGDLS, CDR2 YYNGEE. V shed 0 bases and J shed 4 bases, with 8 bases lying between them. The CDR3 sequence is 14 residues long. The CDR3 reads CASSVDWGKNIQYF. The CDR3, as DNA: TGTGCCAGCAGCGTAGATTGGGGGAAAAACATTCAGTACTTC.

This clonotype was recorded a few times. The CDR3 protein is CASRGTSFYEQYF. The DNA for the CDR3 is TGTGCCAGCAGGGGGACAAGTTTCTACGAGCAGTACTTC. The chain uses TRBV12-3 or TRBV12-4 and TRBJ2-7, with D tentatively TRBD1 (6 bases). The CDR3 totals 13 residues. V dropped 6 bases and J dropped 3 bases, with 12 bases sitting between them.

V and J are TRBV7-3 and TRBJ2-7; D may match TRBD1 or TRBD2 (6 bases each). V was trimmed by 3 bases and J by 10 bases, leaving 16 bases between them. Germline values: CDR1 SGHTA, CDR2 FQGTGA. The CDR3 runs to 13 residues. The CDR3 region is CASSLRRGDIQYF. Here the CDR3 DNA reads TGTGCCAGCAGCTTGCGTAGGGGGGATATTCAGTACTTC. The whole variable domain, filled in from reference TRBV7-3 and TRBJ2-7, reads GAGVSQTPSNKVTEKGKYVELRCDPISGHTALYWYRQSLGQGPEFLIYFQGTGAADDSGLPNDRFFAVRPEGSVSTLKIQRTERGDSAVYLCASSLRRGDIQYFGPGTRLTVT.

The chain carries TRBV5-1 and TRBJ2-7; D is unclear. Germline CDR1 and CDR2: SGHRS and YFSETQ. V lost 0 bases and J 5 bases, leaving 15 bases between the germline ends. CDR3 length equals 15 residues. CDR3 nucleotide sequence: TGCGCCAGCAGCTTGGCAAGGGTCTATTACGACGAGCAGTACTTC. As protein: CASSLARVYYDEQYF.

The chain has TRBV5-8 and TRBJ2-6; D unresolved. Trimming left V 4 bases short and J 0 bases short, with 11 bases between. Germline loops: CDR1 SGHTS, CDR2 YDEGEE. The CDR3 extends over 16 amino acids. As DNA, the CDR3 is TGTGCCAGCAGCGTTGTGTGGAGCTCTGGGGCCAACGTCCTGACTTTC. It specifies CASSVVWSSGANVLTF.

This clonotype has only a few counts. The chain has TRBV20-1 and TRBJ2-1; maybe TRBD2 (6 bases). The CDR3 extends over 16 amino acids. V was cut by 0 bases and J by 0 bases, with 12 bases left in between. The V gene's germline CDR1 is DFQATT and CDR2 SNEGSKA (reference sequence). The DNA of the CDR3 is TGCAGTGCTAGAGATTTGATCGGGGGCTCCTACAATGAGCAGTTCTTC. This sequence encodes CSARDLIGGSYNEQFF.

This clonotype showed up just a few times. The V gene is TRBV2, the J gene TRBJ2-3; 8 nucleotides line up with TRBD1. The germline CDR1 and CDR2 sequences are SNHLY and FYNNEI. Trimming at V came to 3 bases and at J to 4 bases, leaving 6 bases not matched to a gene. The CDR3 runs 15 residues. This CDR3 reads CASSDPGGSSDTQYF. The DNA of the CDR3 is TGTGCCAGCAGTGATCCAGGGGGCAGTTCAGATACGCAGTATTTT.

The rearrangement joins TRBV6-2 or TRBV6-3 to TRBJ2-3, with D maybe TRBD1 (5 bases). Germline V gene data show CDR1 as MNHEY and CDR2 as SVGEGT. Deletions cut 7 bases from V and 4 bases from J, with 18 bases between. The CDR3 spans 15 residues. CDR3 sequence: CASTQPGQTPDTQYF. In DNA, the CDR3 is TGTGCCAGCACGCAACCCGGACAAACCCCAGATACGCAGTATTTT.

DNA for the CDR3: TGTGCCAGCAGTTACCCAGGGACAGAATTTCCTACCGAGCAGTACTTC. This encodes CASSYPGTEFPTEQYF. V gene TRBV12-3 or TRBV12-4 combines with J gene TRBJ2-7, with 7 bases matching TRBD1. CDR3 size: 16 residues. The V gene end was trimmed by 4 bases and the J gene end by 6 bases; junction bases not matched to a gene: 15.

The chain is built from TRBV20-1 and TRBJ2-6, with no clear D. V lost 3 bases, J lost 2 bases, and 14 bases lay in between. The CDR3 extends over 16 amino acids. CDR1 is DFQATT and CDR2 is SNEGSKA in the germline V gene (reference sequence). The CDR3 DNA sequence: TGCAGTGCTAGTAGGTCTCCCGAAGCTGGGGCCAACGTCCTGACTTTC. This translates into CSASRSPEAGANVLTF.

The rearrangement links TRBV20-1 to TRBJ2-1, with D tentatively TRBD1 or TRBD2 (5 bases each). The germline V gene has CDR1 DFQATT and CDR2 SNEGSKA (reference sequence). Trimming shortened V by 3 bases and J by 6 bases, and 12 bases separated the two germline ends. This CDR3 comprises 13 residues. The CDR3 loop reads CSASVVGTNEQFF. CDR3 DNA sequence: TGCAGTGCTAGTGTTGTCGGGACCAATGAGCAGTTCTTC.

The CDR3 DNA follows: TGCGCCAGCAGCTCTACGGGACTAGCGGGAGTCCGGGGAAAAACAGATACGCAGTATTTT. It codes for CASSSTGLAGVRGKTDTQYF. This sequence joins TRBV5-1 and TRBJ2-3; 14 bases are shared with TRBD2. The V segment lost 3 bases and the J segment 3 bases; nucleotides outside the gene matches: 15. The CDR3 is 20 amino acids. CDR1 is SGHRS and CDR2 is YFSETQ in the germline V gene.

The J gene is TRBJ2-3, the V gene TRBV4-3, with TRBD1 as a possible D gene (6 bases). This CDR3 is 14 amino acids long. Germline CDR1 LGHNA, CDR2 YSLEER. V lost 4 bases and J 13 bases, leaving 21 bases between the germline ends. DNA of the CDR3: TGCGCCAGCAGCCCCCAAAACAGGGTCGGGGACAAGTATTTT. Translating gives CASSPQNRVGDKYF.

The CDR3 is CASSPPGTGAGTQYF. DNA for the CDR3: TGTGCCAGCTCACCCCCCGGGACAGGCGCCGGGACCCAGTACTTC. The chain links TRBV18 to TRBJ2-5; 8 bases agree with TRBD1. In germline, CDR1 is KGHSH, CDR2 LQKENI. V trimming: 3 bases; J trimming: 7 bases; junction bases outside the gene matches: 10. The CDR3 sequence is 15 residues long.

This clonotype was recorded a few times. CDR3 nucleotide sequence: TGTGCCAGCAGCCCCCGGACAGGCCAGAGCTCCTACGAGCAGTACTTC. Protein: CASSPRTGQSSYEQYF. The chain carries TRBV7-2 and TRBJ2-7; 7 positions match TRBD1. From germline, CDR1 is SGHTA and CDR2 FQGNSA. The ends lost 5 bases at V and 0 bases at J; junction bases unmatched: 10. This CDR3 is built from 16 residues.

The rearrangement links TRBV12-3 or TRBV12-4 to TRBJ2-3; D might be TRBD1 (6 bases). V was trimmed by 8 bases and J by 1 base, leaving 16 bases between them. The CDR3 sequence is 15 residues long. The CDR3 here is CASQQPGHRTDTQYF. As DNA, the CDR3 is TGTGCCAGCCAGCAACCGGGACACCGCACAGATACGCAGTATTTT.

This clonotype appeared a few times. V gene TRBV12-3 or TRBV12-4 combines with J gene TRBJ2-2; either TRBD1 or TRBD2 may supply D (5 bases each). V dropped 4 bases and J dropped 3 bases, with 21 bases sitting between them. The CDR3 extends over 18 amino acids. The CDR3 spells CASSSGPRSLGDTGELFF. CDR3 in DNA: TGTGCCAGCAGTTCCGGGCCGAGAAGTTTGGGGGACACCGGGGAGCTGTTTTTT.

A few counts support this clonotype. This chain links TRBV27 with TRBJ2-1; 7 nucleotides match TRBD1. The V gene end was trimmed by 6 bases and the J gene end by 0 bases; junction bases not matched to a gene: 5. Germline V gene sequence: CDR1 MNHEY, CDR2 SMNVEV (reference sequence). The CDR3 consists of 15 residues. This chain's CDR3 is CASRRGQISYNEQFF. The CDR3 nucleotides are TGTGCCAGCAGGAGGGGACAGATCTCCTACAATGAGCAGTTCTTC.

V gene TRBV5-1 combines with J gene TRBJ2-5; TRBD1 agrees at 8 bases. The germline gives CDR1 SGHRS, CDR2 YFSETQ. V lost 5 bases to trimming and J lost 5 bases; unmatched junction nucleotides: 11. The CDR3 covers 15 residues. Here the CDR3 reads CASRGPGQGRETQYF. CDR3 sequence (DNA): TGCGCCAGCAGGGGTCCTGGACAGGGAAGGGAGACCCAGTACTTC.

This clonotype came up a few times. The chain carries TRBV5-1 and TRBJ2-6; D unclear. V was clipped by 0 bases and J by 0 bases, with 7 bases between them. Germline CDR1 and CDR2: SGHRS and YFSETQ. CDR3 length equals 16 residues. The CDR3 nucleotides read TGCGCCAGCAGCTTGGACGGAGACTCTGGGGCCAACGTCCTGACTTTC. This sequence encodes CASSLDGDSGANVLTF. Full variable domain (outside the CDR3, taken from reference TRBV5-1 and TRBJ2-6): KAGVTQTPRYLIKTRGQQVTLSCSPISGHRSVSWYQQTPGQGLQFLFEYFSETQRNKGNFPGRFSGRQFSNSRSEMNVSTLELGDSALYLCASSLDGDSGANVLTFGAGSRLTVL.

The chain has TRBV27 and TRBJ1-2, with a weak D call TRBD1 (6 bases). Germline CDR1 reads MNHEY; CDR2 reads SMNVEV (reference sequence). V gave up 2 bases and J gave up 4 bases, with 11 bases separating them. This CDR3 has 14 residues. The CDR3, as DNA: TGTGCCAGCAGTTTAGACAGGATAAGCTATGGCTACACCTTC. Amino acid sequence: CASSLDRISYGYTF.

The sample holds many counts of this clonotype. The chain combines TRBV12-3 or TRBV12-4 with TRBJ2-1, with D perhaps assigned TRBD1 or TRBD2 (6 bases each). V shed 1 base and J shed 6 bases, with 10 bases lying between them. This CDR3 comprises 14 residues. The chain's CDR3 is CASSLGGTINEQFF. The CDR3 DNA reads as TGTGCCAGCAGTTTAGGCGGGACAATCAATGAGCAGTTCTTC.

The V and J genes are TRBV6-1 and TRBJ2-1, with 9 nucleotides matching TRBD2. V lost 6 bases to trimming and J lost 9 bases; unmatched junction nucleotides: 18. The germline V gene has CDR1 MNHNS and CDR2 SASEGT. This CDR3 has 17 residues. CDR3 region: CASSHPLAGTEGLEQFF. The CDR3 DNA follows: TGTGCCAGCAGCCACCCCCTAGCGGGGACAGAAGGTCTTGAGCAGTTCTTC.

This chain links TRBV27 with TRBJ2-1; 9 bases match TRBD2. The V gene's germline CDR1 is MNHEY and CDR2 SMNVEV (reference sequence). This CDR3 is 16 amino acids long. V shed 5 bases, J shed 4 bases, and the junction held 9 bases outside the gene matches. Here the CDR3 reads CASSPLAGGRYNEQFF. The CDR3 DNA sequence: TGTGCCAGCAGTCCCCTTGCGGGAGGGCGTTACAATGAGCAGTTCTTC.

This CDR3 is CASSPIGREDTQYF. Here the CDR3 DNA reads TGTGCCAGCAGCCCAATTGGGAGAGAAGATACGCAGTATTTT. V usage is TRBV7-9 and J usage is TRBJ2-3, with D tentatively TRBD2 (5 bases). Germline V gene lookup returns CDR1 SEHNR and CDR2 FQNEAQ (reference sequence). This CDR3 is 14 amino acids long. V lost 5 bases and J lost 5, with 14 bases in between.

V usage is TRBV12-3 or TRBV12-4 and J usage is TRBJ2-7; perhaps TRBD2 as D (5 bases). CDR3 length: 14 residues. V shed 5 bases and J shed 9 bases, with 20 bases lying between them. CDR3 coding DNA: TGTGCCAGCAGTCCAGGCCTCCCGGGGTCTGCGCAGTACTTC. As protein: CASSPGLPGSAQYF.

This clonotype has a handful of counts. This chain uses TRBV11-2 with TRBJ2-7; 9 bases align to TRBD1. The trim removed 5 bases at V and 0 bases at J, leaving 5 bases unmatched. This CDR3 region has 15 residues. Germline V gene sequence: CDR1 SGHAT, CDR2 FQNNGV. CDR3 sequence (DNA): TGTGCCAGCAGCATTGGACAGGGGAGCTCCTACGAGCAGTACTTC. Translated, it gives CASSIGQGSSYEQYF.

This sequence joins TRBV3-1 and TRBJ2-5, with D hard to call. Trimming took 0 bases from V and 3 from J, leaving 14 bases between them. The CDR3 contains 16 residues. Germline loops: CDR1 LGHDT, CDR2 YNNKEL (reference sequence). CDR3 nucleotides: TGTGCCAGCAGCCAAGATCCCTGGGCTGGTGAAGAGACCCAGTACTTC. This encodes CASSQDPWAGEETQYF.

In its sample, this clonotype was seen a few times. The rearrangement joins TRBV10-3 to TRBJ1-1, with D unresolved. This CDR3 is 14 amino acids long. The V gene lost 4 bases and the J gene lost 2 bases, with 11 bases spanning the gap. CDR1 is ENHRY, CDR2 SYGVKD, per germline. CDR3 residues: CAISAPGLNTEAFF. DNA of the CDR3: TGTGCCATCAGTGCTCCCGGGCTTAACACTGAAGCTTTCTTT.

This clonotype was seen ten or more times. The rearrangement links TRBV5-1 to TRBJ1-1, with D tentatively TRBD1 (6 bases). Trimming took 5 bases from V and 1 from J, leaving 9 bases between them. This CDR3 is built from 13 residues. CDR1 and CDR2 from the germline V gene are SGHRS and YFSETQ. CDR3: CASRKGENTEAFF. For the CDR3, the DNA is TGCGCCAGCAGAAAGGGGGAGAACACTGAAGCTTTCTTT.

In this sample, this clonotype turned up a few times. The gene calls are TRBV13 and TRBJ1-2, with D tentatively TRBD1 (6 bases). Per germline, CDR1 PRHDT and CDR2 FYEKMQ (reference sequence). The V end was cut by 5 bases, the J end by 8 bases, with 15 bases between. The CDR3 runs to 13 residues. CDR3 region: CASSLPDSQGYTF. CDR3 in DNA: TGTGCCAGCAGCCTACCGGACAGCCAAGGCTACACCTTC.

V gene TRBV5-1 combines with J gene TRBJ1-2; maybe TRBD1 (6 bases). Germline V gene data show CDR1 as SGHRS and CDR2 as YFSETQ. This CDR3 comprises 12 residues. V lost 3 bases to trimming and J lost 6 bases, with 9 bases between them. The CDR3 bases are TGCGCCAGCAGCTCAACAGGGAATGGCTACACCTTC. This gives the protein CASSSTGNGYTF.